The 16 T cell receptor beta chains listed next were all sequenced from one sample in a study of tissue T cells after allogeneic stem cell transplantation. The data were produced by immunoSEQ multiplex PCR, yet TCRdb's version contains in-frame clones alone and is incomplete. Of approximately 50,000 clones listed, around 72% are singletons. Sequenced: sorted cells pooled from one or two spleens. These receptors came from a pool of C57BL/6 mice in good health.

Details on this clone: Mouse names are used for the genes. The read stops 1 residue short of the end of the CDR3; the missing end is completed from the germline J gene. Other DNA sequences in the sample encode the same CDR3. The chain couples TRBV5 to TRBJ2-3; D is possibly TRBD1 (7 bases). V shed 0 bases and J shed 3 bases, with 10 bases lying between them. The CDR3 is made up of 15 amino acids. The V gene's germline CDR1 is LGHNA and CDR2 YNLKQL (reference sequence). The CDR3 reads CASSQEGGGAETLYF. Incomplete CDR3 DNA: TGTGCCAGCAGCCAAGAAGGGGGCGGGGCAGAAACGCTGTAT.

As to this clone: Here the gene names and germline are mouse. The read finishes 1 residue shy of the CDR3 end, and the germline J gene is used to complete it. The chain uses TRBV5 and TRBJ2-3; D is possibly TRBD2 (6 bases). The CDR3 sequence is 15 residues long. V was pared by 1 base and J by 0 bases, with 8 bases between. Germline lookup yields CDR1 LGHNA and CDR2 YNLKQL (reference sequence). The covered CDR3 bases are TGTGCCAGCAGCCAAGCTCTGGGGAGTGCAGAAACGCTGTAT. Its protein product is CASSQALGSAETLY. In full, the CDR3 is CASSQALGSAETLYF.

A remark on this clone: Gene labels here are mouse ones. The read terminates 1 residue ahead of where the CDR3 ends, so the germline J gene completes it. This chain connects TRBV31 to TRBJ2-7, with 7 positions matching TRBD2. J lost 6 bases, V lost 0 bases, and 5 bases had no gene match. Germline CDR1 GKSSPN, CDR2 SITVG. This CDR3 region has 13 residues. This CDR3 reads CAWSLGWGSEQYF. Incomplete CDR3 DNA: TGTGCCTGGAGTCTAGGCTGGGGGAGTGAACAGTAC.

Of note for this clone: Here the gene names and germline are mouse. Read data end 1 residue before the CDR3 end; the end is taken from the germline J gene. The chain uses TRBV19 and TRBJ1-1, with 10 nucleotides matching TRBD1. This CDR3 has 15 residues. Germline V gene sequence: CDR1 FNHDT, CDR2 SITEND (reference sequence). The V segment lost 0 bases and the J segment 5 bases; nucleotides outside the gene matches: 4. CDR3 DNA (partial): TGTGCCAGCAGTATAGCTGGGACAGGGGAGACAGAAGTCTTC. As protein: CASSIAGTGETEVF. Given in full, the CDR3 is CASSIAGTGETEVFF.

This clone was observed a handful of times. The germline and genes are mouse ones. The missing CDR3 end, 1 residue past where the read stops, is filled in from the germline J gene. The chain links TRBV23 to TRBJ2-7. The germline V gene has CDR1 KGHTA and CDR2 FQNQQP. The CDR3 totals 11 residues. CDR3 bases read: TGCTCCAGCAGTCAATCCACGGAACAGTAC. Its protein product is CSSSQSTEQY. The entire CDR3 protein reads CSSSQSTEQYF.

With regard to this clone: The gene symbols are mouse symbols. From the germline J gene comes the end of the CDR3, since the read stops 1 residue before it. This chain links TRBV24 with TRBJ2-2; 9 bases align to TRBD1. V gave up 1 base and J gave up 2 bases; unmatched junction bases: 5. Per the germline V gene, CDR1 is KGHTA and CDR2 is FRNEEI. The length of the CDR3 is 17 residues. The CDR3 bases that were read are TGTGCCAGCAGTCTGTCCATACAGGGGGCGAACACCGGGCAGCTCTAC. It translates to CASSLSIQGANTGQLY. The full-length CDR3 reads as CASSLSIQGANTGQLYF.

With regard to this clone: Mouse names are used for the genes. The CDR3 end falls 1 residue outside the read, so it is completed with the germline J gene. V is TRBV16 and J is TRBJ2-3; D may correspond to TRBD1 or TRBD2 (6 bases each). V was shortened by 6 bases and J by 0 bases, with 10 bases between the two germline ends. CDR1 is SGHSA, CDR2 FRNQAP, per germline. The CDR3 is made up of 14 amino acids. The sequenced part of the CDR3 DNA is TGTGCAAGCAGACGAGGGGGGAGTGCAGAAACGCTGTAT. Residues: CASRRGGSAETLY. The whole CDR3 protein is CASRRGGSAETLYF. Looking up the rest from reference TRBV16 and TRBJ2-3 gives the full variable domain: NAGVIQTPRHKVTGKGQEATLWCEPISGHSAVFWYRQTIVQGLEFLTYFRNQAPIDDSGMPKERFSAQMPNQSHSTLKIQSTQPQDSAVYLCASRRGGSAETLYFGSGTRLTVL.

About this clone itself: Genes here carry mouse names. The read terminates 1 residue ahead of where the CDR3 ends, so the germline J gene completes it. The V gene is TRBV19, the J gene TRBJ2-2; TRBD1 matches at 7 bases. Trimming at V came to 5 bases and at J to 1 base, leaving 2 bases not matched to a gene. CDR1 and CDR2 (germline): FNHDT, SITEND (reference sequence). This CDR3 has 14 amino acids. Here the CDR3 reads CASRGTVNTGQLYF. The DNA read from the CDR3 is TGTGCCAGCAGAGGGACAGTAAACACCGGGCAGCTCTAC.

Comment on this clone: Gene names refer to mouse genes. The read stops 1 residue short of the end of the CDR3; the missing end is completed from the germline J gene. This chain uses TRBV13-2 with TRBJ2-5, with D perhaps matching TRBD2 (6 bases). Germline CDR1 is NNHNN and CDR2 is SYGAGS (reference sequence). The CDR3 totals 12 residues. Deletions cut 5 bases from V and 2 bases from J, with 6 bases between. The DNA read from the CDR3 is TGTGCCAGCGGACTGGGCCAAGACACCCAGTAC. This codes for CASGLGQDTQY. The whole CDR3 sequence is CASGLGQDTQYF.

A note on this clone: Gene names and germline match the mouse. Coverage ceases 1 residue before the CDR3 finishes, and the germline J gene fills in the end. The chain couples TRBV20 to TRBJ2-7; D perhaps matches TRBD2 (5 bases). Trimming stripped 3 bases from V and 0 bases from J, with 9 bases between. This CDR3 has 13 residues. Looked up from germline, CDR1 is GFQATS and CDR2 is STVNSAI. CDR3 bases read: TGTGGTGCTAGACCACTGGACTCCTATGAACAGTAC. It codes for CGARPLDSYEQY. The CDR3 as a whole reads CGARPLDSYEQYF.

A few counts support this clone. The listed genes are named as in mouse. The read halts 1 residue ahead of the CDR3 end, with the missing end drawn from the germline J gene. The rearrangement joins TRBV5 to TRBJ2-3; D is uncertain. The CDR3 extends over 13 amino acids. Trimming removed 3 bases from V and 1 base from J, with 5 bases in between. Germline values: CDR1 LGHNA, CDR2 YNLKQL (reference sequence). Incomplete CDR3 DNA: TGTGCCAGCAGCCAGAGGGGTGCAGAAACGCTGTAT. Encoded protein: CASSQRGAETLY. The full-length CDR3 reads as CASSQRGAETLYF.

As for this clone: The genes and germline here are from mouse. The sequence runs out 1 residue before the end of the CDR3; the remainder is reconstructed from the germline J gene. The chain couples TRBV19 to TRBJ2-1; 9 nucleotides line up with TRBD2. This CDR3 spans 14 amino acids. The germline V gene has CDR1 FNHDT and CDR2 SITEND (reference sequence). The ends lost 6 bases at V and 7 bases at J; junction bases unmatched: 8. This CDR3 is CASIRLGVGAEQFF. The CDR3 DNA, read in part, is TGTGCCAGCATTCGACTGGGGGTGGGGGCTGAGCAGTTC.

In this sample, this clone turned up a few times. Genes and germline are mouse. Sequencing ends 1 residue short of the CDR3 end; the germline J gene provides the rest. The genes are TRBV31 and TRBJ2-1, with D possibly called TRBD1 or TRBD2 (5 bases each). The CDR3 consists of 14 residues. CDR1 and CDR2 from the germline V gene are GKSSPN and SITVG. The V and J ends lost 0 bases and 6 bases respectively, with 12 bases between them. The covered CDR3 bases are TGTGCCTGGAGTCTAAAAGGGGCTGGTGCTGAGCAGTTC. This sequence encodes CAWSLKGAGAEQF. The whole CDR3 sequence is CAWSLKGAGAEQFF.

This clone was seen a handful of times. Gene labels here are mouse ones. The read terminates 1 residue ahead of where the CDR3 ends, so the germline J gene completes it. V usage is TRBV13-3 and J usage is TRBJ2-7, with D possibly matching TRBD1 (5 bases). CDR3 length equals 13 residues. The germline V gene encodes CDR1 NNHDY and CDR2 SYVADS. Trimming shortened V by 2 bases and J by 4 bases, and 10 bases separated the two germline ends. CDR3 DNA, as far as it was read: TGTGCCAGCAGTGAGGGCAGGGAGTATGAACAGTAC. Translating it yields CASSEGREYEQY. The entire CDR3 reads CASSEGREYEQYF.

This clone was detected a few times. Gene names denote mouse genes. The read finishes 1 residue shy of the CDR3 end, and the germline J gene is used to complete it. This chain joins TRBV5 and TRBJ1-5; tentative D call: TRBD1 (5 bases). Germline loops: CDR1 LGHNA, CDR2 YNLKQL (reference sequence). The CDR3 consists of 15 residues. V dropped 0 bases and J dropped 3 bases, with 9 bases sitting between them. CDR3 DNA (partial): TGTGCCAGCAGCCAAGACGGGGCGAGCAACCAGGCTCCGCTT. This sequence encodes CASSQDGASNQAPL. The whole CDR3 region reads CASSQDGASNQAPLF.

In regard to this clone: The gene symbols are mouse symbols. The missing CDR3 end, 1 residue past where the read stops, is filled in from the germline J gene. The rearrangement uses TRBV1 and TRBJ1-1, with D possibly TRBD1 on 5 matching bases. The CDR3 extends over 13 amino acids. Trimming cost V 5 bases and J 0 bases, with 7 bases left between them. Germline values: CDR1 NSQYPW, CDR2 LRSPGD (reference sequence). The CDR3 bases that were read are TGCACCTGCAGTACGGGACAGAACACAGAAGTCTTC. Translating it yields CTCSTGQNTEVF. The full CDR3 protein is CTCSTGQNTEVFF. Looking up the rest from reference TRBV1 and TRBJ1-1 gives the full variable domain: VTLLEQNPRWRLVPRGQAVNLRCILKNSQYPWMSWYQQDLQKQLQWLFTLRSPGDKEVKSLPGADYLATRVTDTELRLQVANMSQGRTLYCTCSTGQNTEVFFGKGTRLTVV.